This is a list of T cell receptor beta chains from one sample in a study of cytotoxic CD8 clonotypes in ibrutinib-treated CLL. Generated by immunoSEQ multiplex PCR, the TCRdb table keeps only in-frame clones and is missing some. Among 110,000 or so clones, approximately 58% were seen once, and the ten largest hold 30% to 45%. The input for sequencing was PBMCs, taken after 24 months of ibrutinib treatment. The receptors stem from a human donor with chronic lymphocytic leukemia. The CDR3 runs from the conserved cysteine through the conserved F or W. A D gene is named only where the DNA matches it firmly. A row's size may be missing; if present it is once, few, many or a size class.

J: TRBJ2-1; D: TRBD1; size: -; V: TRBV4-1; CDR3: CARNRGTYNEQFF; DNA: TGCGCCAGGAACAGGGGGACCTACAATGAGCAGTTCTTC
J: TRBJ1-1; D: TRBD1; size: -; V: TRBV7-8; CDR3: CASSLGVTGTGGTEAFF; DNA: TGTGCCAGCAGCTTAGGGGTAACCGGGACAGGAGGCACTGAAGCTTTCTTT
J: TRBJ1-5; D: -; size: -; V: TRBV7-3; CDR3: CASSLEGRPQHF; DNA: TGTGCCAGCAGCTTAGAAGGACGGCCCCAGCATTTT
J: TRBJ1-5; D: -; size: -; V: TRBV30; CDR3: CAWSGRVNQPQHF; DNA: TGTGCCTGGAGTGGTAGAGTCAATCAGCCCCAGCATTTT
J: TRBJ1-5; D: -; size: few; V: TRBV5-7; CDR3: CASSLGGDQPQHF; DNA: TGTGCCAGCAGCTTGGGGGGGGATCAGCCCCAGCATTTT
J: TRBJ2-5; D: -; size: few; V: TRBV18; CDR3: CASRRVQETQYF; DNA: TGTGCCAGCCGCAGGGTTCAAGAGACCCAGTACTTC
J: TRBJ2-7; D: -; size: -; V: TRBV2; CDR3: CASSEGSGGPYEQYF; DNA: TGTGCCAGCAGTGAGGGTTCCGGAGGTCCCTACGAGCAGTACTTC
J: TRBJ1-1; D: TRBD1; size: few; V: TRBV11-3; CDR3: CASSLGRSGGEAFF; DNA: TGTGCCAGCAGCTTGGGACGATCAGGGGGTGAAGCTTTCTTT
J: TRBJ1-6; D: -; size: few; V: TRBV19; CDR3: CASSILDSNSPLHF; DNA: TGTGCCAGTAGTATACTGGACAGCAATTCACCCCTCCACTTT
J: TRBJ1-1; D: TRBD1; size: -; V: TRBV29-1; CDR3: CSVLLTGGRTEAFF; DNA: TGCAGCGTTCTTCTGACAGGGGGCCGGACTGAAGCTTTCTTT
J: TRBJ1-2; D: -; size: -; V: TRBV19; CDR3: CASSRASGGYGYTF; DNA: TGTGCCAGTAGCCGGGCCTCCGGTGGGTATGGCTACACCTTC
J: TRBJ1-2; D: TRBD1; size: -; V: TRBV29-1; CDR3: CSVEGQGAGYTF; DNA: TGCAGCGTTGAAGGGCAGGGGGCTGGCTACACCTTC
J: TRBJ1-2; D: -; size: -; V: TRBV5-6; CDR3: CASSLGQGRDYGYTF; DNA: TGTGCCAGCAGCTTGGGCCAGGGAAGGGACTATGGCTACACCTTC
J: TRBJ2-3; D: -; size: few; V: TRBV2; CDR3: CASTPASVGGDTQYF; DNA: TGTGCCAGCACTCCGGCTAGCGTTGGGGGGGATACGCAGTATTTT
J: TRBJ2-6; D: -; size: -; V: TRBV6-5; CDR3: CATQGVGANVLTF; DNA: TGTGCCACCCAAGGGGTGGGGGCCAACGTCCTGACTTTC
J: TRBJ2-7; D: TRBD1; size: many; V: TRBV2; CDR3: CASSGQGNYEQYF; DNA: TGTGCCAGCTCGGGACAGGGGAACTACGAGCAGTACTTC
J: TRBJ1-5; D: -; size: -; V: TRBV30; CDR3: CAWSDANQPQHF; DNA: TGTGCCTGGAGTGATGCCAATCAGCCCCAGCATTTT
J: TRBJ1-1; D: TRBD1; size: few; V: TRBV30; CDR3: CAWSGGTGVTEAFF; DNA: TGTGCCTGGAGTGGCGGGACAGGAGTCACTGAAGCTTTCTTT
J: TRBJ1-2; D: TRBD1; size: few; V: TRBV11-1; CDR3: CASSPGTGSRYTF; DNA: TGTGCCAGCAGCCCCGGGACAGGGTCTCGCTACACCTTC
J: TRBJ2-1; D: -; size: few; V: TRBV11-3; CDR3: CASSLRGFSYNEQFF; DNA: TGTGCCAGCAGCTTACGGGGCTTCTCCTACAATGAGCAGTTCTTC
J: TRBJ1-3; D: -; size: -; V: TRBV5-5; CDR3: CASSFSTDSGNTIYF; DNA: TGTGCCAGCAGCTTTAGTACAGATTCTGGAAACACCATATATTTT
J: TRBJ2-1; D: -; size: -; V: TRBV7-5; CDR3: CASSAKAKGRSSYNEQFF; DNA: TGTGCCAGCAGCGCTAAGGCCAAGGGACGGAGCTCCTACAATGAGCAGTTCTTC
J: TRBJ2-7; D: -; size: -; V: TRBV10-1; CDR3: CASSESAGPYEQYF; DNA: TGCGCCAGCAGTGAGTCGGCAGGACCCTACGAGCAGTACTTC